This T cell receptor (beta chain) was sequenced during a study of beta chain features in type 1 diabetes. About the study: Examined across all samples were some 110,000,000 sorted cells.

Expressed TCRB transcripts were sequenced after all isolated RNA was converted to cDNA. The assay was immunoSEQ multiplex PCR, and TCRdb's table has in-frame clones only and misses some. Of 130,000 to 150,000 clones listed, less than 9% are singletons. Germline CDR1 and CDR2: KGHSH and LQKENI. CDR3 length: 16 amino acids. Deletions cut 3 bases from V and 0 bases from J, with 14 bases between. This clone was counted a few times. Other DNA sequences in the sample encode the same CDR3. The source is a woman in her 30s in good health. The chain is built from TRBV18 and TRBJ1-1, with D tentatively TRBD1 (5 bases). Specimen: central memory CD4+ T cells from blood. The CDR3 loop reads CASSPRDSLMNTEAFF. CDR3 in DNA: TGTGCCAGCTCACCTCGGGACTCCTTAATGAACACTGAAGCTTTCTTT.